This T cell receptor (beta chain) was recovered during a study of T cell responses to AZD1222 COVID-19 vaccine. Broader study findings: It was only a handful of AZD1222 recipients who were seropositive at baseline. Donors in the cohort were predominantly white British and more often female, and clonal diversity was possibly underestimated.

The CDR3 is made up of 11 amino acids. V lost 5 bases and J lost 12, with 10 bases in between. The germline gives CDR1 MDHEN, CDR2 SYDVKM. Method: immunoSEQ multiplex PCR; TCRdb's copy keeps in-frame clones and lacks some. This table holds more than 95,000 clones, around 91% found once. Doses given second, at about 4 or about 12 weeks, were pooled. For this clone: The antigen is undetermined.

This chain links TRBV28 with TRBJ1-4; D not certain. This TCR was sampled from an adult who received the AZD1222 COVID-19 vaccine. The starting material was peripheral blood, obtained 28 days after the second AZD1222 dose. The CDR3 DNA follows: TGTGCCAGCAGTCTGGGAGCTGAACTGTTTTTT. Protein: CASSLGAELFF.